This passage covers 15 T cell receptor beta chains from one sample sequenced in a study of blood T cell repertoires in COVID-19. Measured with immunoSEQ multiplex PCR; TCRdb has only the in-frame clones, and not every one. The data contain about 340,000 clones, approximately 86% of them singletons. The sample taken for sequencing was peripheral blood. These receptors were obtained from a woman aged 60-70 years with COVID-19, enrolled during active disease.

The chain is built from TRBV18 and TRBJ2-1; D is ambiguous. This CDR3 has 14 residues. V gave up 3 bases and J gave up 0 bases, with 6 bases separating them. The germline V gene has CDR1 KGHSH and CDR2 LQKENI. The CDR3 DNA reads TGTGCCAGCTCACCGAGTGGCTCCTACAATGAGCAGTTCTTC. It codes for CASSPSGSYNEQFF. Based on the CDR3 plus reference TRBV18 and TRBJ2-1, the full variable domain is NAGVMQNPRHLVRRRGQEARLRCSPMKGHSHVYWYRQLPEEGLKFMVYLQKENIIDESGMPKERFSAEFPKEGPSILRIQQVVRGDSAAYFCASSPSGSYNEQFFGPGTRLTVL.

The CDR3, as DNA: TGTGCCAGCAGCCTTGGGACAGGGAGAGACGAGCAGTACTTC. This translates into CASSLGTGRDEQYF. The chain carries TRBV27 and TRBJ2-7; 9 bases agree with TRBD1. The CDR3 totals 14 residues. The germline CDR1 and CDR2 sequences are MNHEY and SMNVEV (reference sequence). J lost 5 bases, V lost 6 bases, and 8 bases had no gene match.

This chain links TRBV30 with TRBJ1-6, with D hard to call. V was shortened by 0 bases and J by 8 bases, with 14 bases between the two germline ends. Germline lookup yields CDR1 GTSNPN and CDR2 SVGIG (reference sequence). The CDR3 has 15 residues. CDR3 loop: CAWSVPGRSDSPLHF. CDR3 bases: TGTGCCTGGAGTGTACCCGGGAGAAGCGATTCACCCCTCCACTTT.

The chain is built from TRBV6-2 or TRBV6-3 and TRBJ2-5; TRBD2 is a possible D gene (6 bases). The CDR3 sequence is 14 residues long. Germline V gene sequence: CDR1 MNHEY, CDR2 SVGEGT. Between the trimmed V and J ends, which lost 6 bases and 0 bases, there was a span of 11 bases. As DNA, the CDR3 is TGTGCCAGCAGCTTAGCGGAGAACCAAGAGACCCAGTACTTC. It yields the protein CASSLAENQETQYF.

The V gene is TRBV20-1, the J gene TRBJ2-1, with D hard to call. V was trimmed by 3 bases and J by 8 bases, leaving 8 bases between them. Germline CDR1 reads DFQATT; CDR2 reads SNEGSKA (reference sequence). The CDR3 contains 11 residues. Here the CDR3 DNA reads TGCAGTGCTAGTCGGGTGGATGAGCAGTTCTTC. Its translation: CSASRVDEQFF.

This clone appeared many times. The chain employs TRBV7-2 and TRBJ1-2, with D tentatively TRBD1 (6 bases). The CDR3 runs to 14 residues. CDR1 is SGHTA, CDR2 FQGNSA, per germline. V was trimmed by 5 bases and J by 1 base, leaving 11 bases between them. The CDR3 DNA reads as TGTGCCAGCAGCCTGGACAGCAATAACTATGGCTACACCTTC. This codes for CASSLDSNNYGYTF.

Here the CDR3 DNA reads TGTGCCAGCAGCTCACAGGGGTTCACTGAAGCTTTCTTT. Translating gives CASSSQGFTEAFF. The chain recombines TRBV7-2 with TRBJ1-1; 7 nucleotides match TRBD1. V lost 4 bases to trimming and J lost 4 bases; unmatched junction nucleotides: 3. Germline CDR1 and CDR2: SGHTA and FQGNSA. The CDR3 consists of 13 residues.

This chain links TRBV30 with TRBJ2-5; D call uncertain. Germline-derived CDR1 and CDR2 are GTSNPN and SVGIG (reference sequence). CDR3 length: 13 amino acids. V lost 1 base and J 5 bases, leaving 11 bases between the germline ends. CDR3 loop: CAWSDGLLETQYF. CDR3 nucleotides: TGTGCCTGGAGTGACGGGTTACTGGAGACCCAGTACTTC.

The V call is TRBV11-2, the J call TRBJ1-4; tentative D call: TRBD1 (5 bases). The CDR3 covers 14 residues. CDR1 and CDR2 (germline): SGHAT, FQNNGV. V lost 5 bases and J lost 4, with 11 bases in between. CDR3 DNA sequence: TGTGCCAGCAGCCAGGACACTCTTAATGAAAAACTGTTTTTT. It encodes CASSQDTLNEKLFF.

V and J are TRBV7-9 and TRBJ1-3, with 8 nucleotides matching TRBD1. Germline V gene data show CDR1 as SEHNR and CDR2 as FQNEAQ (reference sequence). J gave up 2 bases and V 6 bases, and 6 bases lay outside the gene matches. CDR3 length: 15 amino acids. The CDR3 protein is CASSLYRGTGNTIYF. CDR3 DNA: TGTGCCAGCAGTCTGTACAGGGGGACTGGAAACACCATATATTTT.

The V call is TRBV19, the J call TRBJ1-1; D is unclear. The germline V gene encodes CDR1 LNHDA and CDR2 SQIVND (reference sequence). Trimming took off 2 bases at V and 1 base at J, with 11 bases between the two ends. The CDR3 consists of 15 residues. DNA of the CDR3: TGTGCCAGTAGTATATTACAAGTTAAGAACACTGAAGCTTTCTTT. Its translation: CASSILQVKNTEAFF. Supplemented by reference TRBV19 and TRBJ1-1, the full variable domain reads DGGITQSPKYLFRKEGQNVTLSCEQNLNHDAMYWYRQDPGQGLRLIYYSQIVNDFQKGDIAEGYSVSREKKESFPLTVTSAQKNPTAFYLCASSILQVKNTEAFFGQGTRLTVV.

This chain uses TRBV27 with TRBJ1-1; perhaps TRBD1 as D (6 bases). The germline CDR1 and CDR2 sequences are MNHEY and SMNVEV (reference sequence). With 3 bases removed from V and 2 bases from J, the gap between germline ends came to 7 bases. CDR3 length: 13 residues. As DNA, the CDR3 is TGTGCCAGCAGTTTGGGACAAAACACTGAAGCTTTCTTT. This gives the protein CASSLGQNTEAFF.

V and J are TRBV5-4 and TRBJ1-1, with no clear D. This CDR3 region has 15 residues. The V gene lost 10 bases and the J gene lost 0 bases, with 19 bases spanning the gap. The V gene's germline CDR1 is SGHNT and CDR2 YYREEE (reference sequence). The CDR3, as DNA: TGTGCCGGATCGAGATGGGAGGTCGTGAACACTGAAGCTTTCTTT. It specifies CAGSRWEVVNTEAFF. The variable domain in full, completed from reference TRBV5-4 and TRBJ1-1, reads ETGVTQSPTHLIKTRGQQVTLRCSSQSGHNTVSWYQQALGQGPQFIFQYYREEENGRGNFPPRFSGLQFPNYSSELNVNALELDDSALYLCAGSRWEVVNTEAFFGQGTRLTVV.

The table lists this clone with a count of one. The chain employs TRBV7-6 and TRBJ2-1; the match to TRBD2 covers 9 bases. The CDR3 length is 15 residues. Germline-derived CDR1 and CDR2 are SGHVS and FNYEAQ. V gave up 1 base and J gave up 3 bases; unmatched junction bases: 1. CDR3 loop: CASSLGGGGYNEQFF. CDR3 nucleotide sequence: TGTGCCAGCAGCTTAGGCGGGGGGGGCTACAATGAGCAGTTCTTC. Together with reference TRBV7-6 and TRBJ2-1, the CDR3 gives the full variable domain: GAGVSQSPRYKVTKRGQDVALRCDPISGHVSLYWYRQALGQGPEFLTYFNYEAQQDKSGLPNDRFSAERPEGSISTLTIQRTEQRDSAMYRCASSLGGGGYNEQFFGPGTRLTVL.

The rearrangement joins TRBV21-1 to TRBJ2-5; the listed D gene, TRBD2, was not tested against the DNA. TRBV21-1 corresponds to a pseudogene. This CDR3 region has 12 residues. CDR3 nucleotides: TGTGCCAGCACCCACTACCAAGAGACCCAGTACTTC. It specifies CASTHYQETQYF.